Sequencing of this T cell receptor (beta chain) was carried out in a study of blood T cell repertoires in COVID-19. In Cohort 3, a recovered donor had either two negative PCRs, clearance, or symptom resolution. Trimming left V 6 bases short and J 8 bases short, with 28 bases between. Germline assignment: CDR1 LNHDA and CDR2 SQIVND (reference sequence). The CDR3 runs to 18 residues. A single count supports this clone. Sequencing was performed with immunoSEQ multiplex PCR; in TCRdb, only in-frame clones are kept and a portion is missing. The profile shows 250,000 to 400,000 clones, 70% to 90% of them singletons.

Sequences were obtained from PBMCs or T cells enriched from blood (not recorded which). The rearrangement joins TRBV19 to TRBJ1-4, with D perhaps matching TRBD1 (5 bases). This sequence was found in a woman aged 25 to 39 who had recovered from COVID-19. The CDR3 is CASSFGPTRGRIPEKLFF. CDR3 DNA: TGTGCCAGTAGCTTCGGACCCACTCGGGGGAGGATTCCGGAAAAACTGTTTTTT.